This T cell receptor (beta chain) was documented in a study of cytomegalovirus exposure and HLA in healthy donors. This clone is a singleton in its sample. The germline gene is not matched at one end of the junction; a read error may be the cause. The CDR3 is 15 amino acids. Per the germline V gene, CDR1 is WSHSY and CDR2 is SAAADI. Amplification used 60 Vbeta primers and 13 Jbeta primers. Assay used: immunoSEQ multiplex PCR; TCRdb lists only in-frame clones, some missing. Of about 67,000 clones listed, 65% to 70% are singletons. The gene calls are TRBV10-2 and TRBJ2-2, with 7 nucleotides matching TRBD2. The origin of this receptor is a young woman in good health and CMV-seronegative. The sequenced material came from PBMCs. CDR3 nucleotides: TGCGCCAGCAGTGAGAGCGGGGTGAACCCCGGGGAGCTGTTTTTT. This gives the protein CASSESGVNPGELFF.